This TCR beta chain comes out of a study of shared T cell receptors in the human thymus. Only in-frame clones appear in the TCRdb table, and some are missing; sequencing was by immunoSEQ multiplex PCR. The table lists approximately 730,000 clones, 80% to 90% of them singletons. The V gene's germline CDR1 is MNHNS and CDR2 SASEGT. The ends were cut back, 3 bases at V and 0 bases at J, with 18 bases in the middle. CDR3 length: 18 residues. In addition, the sample was reused for a study of human thymus T cells. This second report adds: It was from resections taken during corrective heart surgery that the thymus tissue came.

This clonotype was sampled from a girl less than two years old with a congenital heart defect. Sequenced sample: thymocytes. V is TRBV6-1 and J is TRBJ2-4, with D uncertain. Written as DNA, the CDR3 is TGTGCCAGCAGTGATTGGGCTTGGGCTACACTAGCCAAAAACATTCAGTACTTC. Translating it yields CASSDWAWATLAKNIQYF.